This T cell receptor beta chain was found in a study of beta chain features in type 1 diabetes. Overall study context: The study examined about 110,000,000 sorted cells across all samples. Whole-study results and caveats: Compared to healthy donors, patients appeared to have naive, central memory and Treg TCRB repertoires that were more alike. Moderately but significantly shorter TCRB CDR3s were found in Type 1 diabetes patients in all four CD4+ subsets. For cells with high TCR expression, cDNA sequencing could yield over-representation.

Notes on this clone: Its antigen is unknown.

A single heparinised blood sample, averaging roughly 0.11 L, was obtained per donor. Expressed TCRB transcripts were sequenced after all isolated RNA was converted to cDNA. TCRdb keeps only in-frame clones here, not all; method: immunoSEQ multiplex PCR. The sample has tens of thousands of clones, around 63% seen once. Germline V gives CDR1 SGHRS, CDR2 YFSETQ. The CDR3 has 15 amino acids. With V trimmed by 1 base and J by 9 bases, 12 bases remained unmatched. The V gene is TRBV5-1, the J gene TRBJ1-2; 7 bases are shared with TRBD1. The sequenced sample was Tregs from blood. The sequence came from a man younger than 45 with type 1 diabetes. Some clones in this sample may be carry-over from other donors' samples. In nucleotides, the CDR3 is TGCGCCAGCAGCTTGCGGCAGGGGACAGCTAGGAGCTACACCTTC. It encodes CASSLRQGTARSYTF.